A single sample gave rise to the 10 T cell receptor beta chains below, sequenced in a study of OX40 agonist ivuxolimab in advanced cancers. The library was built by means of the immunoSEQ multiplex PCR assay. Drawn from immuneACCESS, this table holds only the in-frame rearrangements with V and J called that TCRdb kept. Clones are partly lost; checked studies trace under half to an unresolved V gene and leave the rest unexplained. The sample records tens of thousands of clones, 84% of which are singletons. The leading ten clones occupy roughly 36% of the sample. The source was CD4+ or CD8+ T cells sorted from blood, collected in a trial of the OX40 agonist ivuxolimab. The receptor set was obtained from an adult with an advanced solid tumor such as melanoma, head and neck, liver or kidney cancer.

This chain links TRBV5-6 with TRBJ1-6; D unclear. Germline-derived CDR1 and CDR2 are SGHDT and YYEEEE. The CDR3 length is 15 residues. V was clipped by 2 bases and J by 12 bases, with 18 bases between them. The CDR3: CASSFWGAGSVPLHF. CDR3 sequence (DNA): TGTGCCAGCAGCTTCTGGGGTGCAGGATCTGTACCCCTCCACTTT.

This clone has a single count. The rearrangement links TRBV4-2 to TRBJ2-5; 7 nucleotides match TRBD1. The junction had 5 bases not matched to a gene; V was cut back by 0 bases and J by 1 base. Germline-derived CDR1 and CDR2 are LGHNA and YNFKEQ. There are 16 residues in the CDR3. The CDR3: CASSQDLRTGQETQYF. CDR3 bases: TGTGCCAGCAGCCAAGATCTTCGGACAGGCCAAGAGACCCAGTACTTC.

The CDR3: CASSWTGGDNQPQHF. Written as DNA, the CDR3 is TGCGCCAGCAGCTGGACAGGGGGCGACAATCAGCCCCAGCATTTT. This chain joins TRBV5-1 and TRBJ1-5, with 11 bases identical to TRBD1. The V gene's germline CDR1 is SGHRS and CDR2 YFSETQ. The CDR3 sequence is 15 residues long. Trimming took 3 bases from V and 3 from J; bases not matched to a gene: 2.

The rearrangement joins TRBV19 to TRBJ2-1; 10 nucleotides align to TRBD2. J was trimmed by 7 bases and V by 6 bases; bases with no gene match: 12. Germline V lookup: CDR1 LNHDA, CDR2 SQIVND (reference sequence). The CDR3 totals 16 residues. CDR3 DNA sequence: TGTGCCAGTAGCGCCGGGGCTAGCGGGAGTTATAATGAGCAGTTCTTC. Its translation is CASSAGASGSYNEQFF. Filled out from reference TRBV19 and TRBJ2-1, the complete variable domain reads DGGITQSPKYLFRKEGQNVTLSCEQNLNHDAMYWYRQDPGQGLRLIYYSQIVNDFQKGDIAEGYSVSREKKESFPLTVTSAQKNPTAFYLCASSAGASGSYNEQFFGPGTRLTVL.

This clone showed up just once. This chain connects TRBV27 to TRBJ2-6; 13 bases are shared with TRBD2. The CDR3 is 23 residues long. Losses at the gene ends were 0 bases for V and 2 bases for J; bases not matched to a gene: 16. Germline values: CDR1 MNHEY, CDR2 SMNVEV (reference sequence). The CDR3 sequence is CASSLSGGWFAGTSGTGANVLTF. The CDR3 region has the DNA TGTGCCAGCAGTTTATCGGGGGGGTGGTTCGCCGGGACTAGCGGGACTGGGGCCAACGTCCTGACTTTC. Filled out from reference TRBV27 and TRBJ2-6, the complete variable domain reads EAQVTQNPRYLITVTGKKLTVTCSQNMNHEYMSWYRQDPGLGLRQIYYSMNVEVTDKGDVPEGYKVSRKEKRNFPLILESPSPNQTSLYFCASSLSGGWFAGTSGTGANVLTFGAGSRLTVL.

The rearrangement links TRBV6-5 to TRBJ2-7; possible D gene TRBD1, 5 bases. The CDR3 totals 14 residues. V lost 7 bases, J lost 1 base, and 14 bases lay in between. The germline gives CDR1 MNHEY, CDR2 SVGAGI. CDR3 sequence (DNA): TGTGCCAGCACCACAGGTGATCGTTCCTACGAGCAGTACTTC. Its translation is CASTTGDRSYEQYF.

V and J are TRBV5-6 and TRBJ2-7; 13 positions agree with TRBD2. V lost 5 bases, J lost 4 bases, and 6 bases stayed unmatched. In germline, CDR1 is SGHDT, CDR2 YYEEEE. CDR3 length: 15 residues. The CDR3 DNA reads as TGTGCCAGCAGTTCGGGACTAGCGGGGTCATACGAGCAGTACTTC. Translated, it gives CASSSGLAGSYEQYF.

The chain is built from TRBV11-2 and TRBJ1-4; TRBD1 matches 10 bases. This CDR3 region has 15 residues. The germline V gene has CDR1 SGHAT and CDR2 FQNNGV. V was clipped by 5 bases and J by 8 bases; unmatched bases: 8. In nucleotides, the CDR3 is TGTGCCAGCAGCGCGGGGACAGGGGTGGGGGAAAAACTGTTTTTT. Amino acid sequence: CASSAGTGVGEKLFF.

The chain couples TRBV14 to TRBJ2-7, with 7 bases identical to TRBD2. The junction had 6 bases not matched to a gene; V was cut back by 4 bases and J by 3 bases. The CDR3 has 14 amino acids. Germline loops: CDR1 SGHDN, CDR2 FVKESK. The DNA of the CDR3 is TGTGCCAGCAGCCCCTGGGAGGGGAACTACGAGCAGTACTTC. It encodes CASSPWEGNYEQYF.

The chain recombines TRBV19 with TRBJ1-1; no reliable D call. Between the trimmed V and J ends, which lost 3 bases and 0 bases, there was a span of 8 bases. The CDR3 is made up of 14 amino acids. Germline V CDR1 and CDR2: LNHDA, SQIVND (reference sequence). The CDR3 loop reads CASSIAAMNTEAFF. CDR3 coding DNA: TGTGCCAGTAGTATTGCGGCTATGAACACTGAAGCTTTCTTT.